These 27 T cell receptor beta chains came from one sample sequenced in a study of neoadjuvant nivolumab and ipilimumab in lung cancer. Sequenced by immunoSEQ multiplex PCR; TCRdb stores in-frame clones only, minus some. In the table there are 24,000 or so clones, approximately 80% of which are singletons. The sequencing used peripheral blood, collected before neoadjuvant nivolumab, alone or with ipilimumab. These receptor sequences come from an adult with non-small cell lung cancer.

J is TRBJ2-7 and V is TRBV15; D is unresolved. The CDR3 is made up of 15 amino acids. The germline CDR1 and CDR2 sequences are LNHNV and YYDKDF (reference sequence). The V end was cut by 5 bases, the J end by 0 bases, with 14 bases between. The DNA for the CDR3 is TGTGCCACCAGCCCTGATCAGTTTAGCTCCTACGAGCAGTACTTC. Encoded protein: CATSPDQFSSYEQYF.

This clone was seen only once. The same CDR3 can be traced to other DNA sequences in this sample. The chain employs TRBV11-2 and TRBJ2-7; D gene ambiguous. Germline values: CDR1 SGHAT, CDR2 FQNNGV. The V and J ends lost 1 base and 3 bases respectively, with 7 bases between them. CDR3 length equals 13 residues. This chain's CDR3 is CASSLGGSYEQYF. The DNA of the CDR3 is TGTGCCAGCAGCTTAGGGGGTAGCTACGAGCAGTACTTC.

The rearrangement joins TRBV5-8 to TRBJ2-1, with no clear D. The V end lost 7 bases, the J end lost 2 bases, and 22 bases lay between the germline ends. This CDR3 has 17 residues. CDR1 and CDR2 (germline): SGHTS, YDEGEE. The DNA of the CDR3 is TGTGCCAGCGGGAACGGCCAGGAAACTAAGACCTACAATGAGCAGTTCTTC. Translating it yields CASGNGQETKTYNEQFF.

The sample holds a few counts of this clone. The gene calls are TRBV9 and TRBJ1-2; perhaps TRBD1 as D (6 bases). Trimming stripped 2 bases from V and 4 bases from J, with 9 bases between. CDR1 SGDLS and CDR2 YYNGEE come from the germline V gene. The length of the CDR3 is 13 residues. DNA of the CDR3: TGTGCCAGCAGCGTGGACAGTTTCTATGGCTACACCTTC. This encodes CASSVDSFYGYTF.

V usage is TRBV5-4 and J usage is TRBJ2-3; the match to TRBD2 covers 12 bases. The CDR3 has 16 residues. CDR1 and CDR2 (germline): SGHNT, YYREEE (reference sequence). With 4 bases clipped from V and 9 bases from J, the junction kept 12 bases outside the gene matches. CDR3 nucleotide sequence: TGTGCCAGCAGCCGTCCCCTAGCGGGGGGGCGGGTCACGCAGTATTTT. Amino acid sequence: CASSRPLAGGRVTQYF.

The V gene is TRBV19, the J gene TRBJ1-2; D uncertain. The length of the CDR3 is 13 residues. Between the trimmed V and J ends, which lost 0 bases and 4 bases, there was a span of 6 bases. Germline V gives CDR1 LNHDA, CDR2 SQIVND (reference sequence). CDR3 protein: CASSIDRLYGYTF. The CDR3 nucleotides are TGTGCCAGTAGTATAGATCGCCTCTATGGCTACACCTTC.

The rearrangement links TRBV6-1 to TRBJ1-1; 8 positions match TRBD1. The J segment lost 6 bases and the V segment lost 5 bases, leaving 8 bases of the junction unmatched. This CDR3 contains 14 residues. CDR1 is MNHNS, CDR2 SASEGT, per germline. The CDR3 here is CASSLRQGKPEAFF. The CDR3 nucleotides read TGTGCCAGCAGTCTCAGACAGGGGAAACCTGAAGCTTTCTTT.

The chain links TRBV9 to TRBJ2-5; tentatively, D is TRBD1 or TRBD2 (6 bases each). The CDR3 covers 16 residues. CDR1 is SGDLS and CDR2 is YYNGEE in the germline V gene. Trimming cost V 3 bases and J 5 bases, with 20 bases left between them. The CDR3 spells CASSEGAGGQGETQYF. Here the CDR3 DNA reads TGTGCCAGCAGCGAGGGCGCCGGGGGCCAGGGGGAGACCCAGTACTTC.

The J gene is TRBJ2-3, the V gene TRBV5-1; D is unresolved. The CDR3 runs 12 residues. Trimming left V 9 bases short and J 6 bases short, with 14 bases between. From germline, CDR1 is SGHRS and CDR2 YFSETQ. Written as DNA, the CDR3 is TGCGCCAAAACCACGGCGGCTGATACGCAGTATTTT. Its protein is CAKTTAADTQYF.

The J gene is TRBJ2-6, the V gene TRBV5-4, with a weak D call TRBD1 (6 bases). The CDR3 is 18 amino acids. Trimming pared 4 bases from V and 1 base from J, leaving 18 bases between. Germline CDR1 and CDR2: SGHNT and YYREEE (reference sequence). CDR3 loop: CASSPPAQGLSGANVLTF. CDR3 bases: TGTGCCAGCAGCCCCCCGGCGCAGGGGCTATCTGGGGCCAACGTCCTGACTTTC.

The chain joins TRBV7-2 to TRBJ2-7, with D hard to call. The CDR3 has 14 amino acids. Per germline, CDR1 SGHTA and CDR2 FQGNSA. Trimming shortened V by 5 bases and J by 9 bases, and 20 bases separated the two germline ends. CDR3 residues: CASSPYGRSWGQYF. The DNA for the CDR3 is TGTGCCAGCAGCCCCTATGGCCGGAGCTGGGGGCAGTACTTC.

The rearrangement joins TRBV16 to TRBJ1-1; D is uncertain. Trimming pared 1 base from V and 8 bases from J, leaving 11 bases between. Germline-derived CDR1 and CDR2 are KGHSY and FQNENV. This CDR3 spans 13 amino acids. The CDR3 loop reads CASSQLAKGEAFF. CDR3 bases: TGTGCCAGCAGCCAATTAGCAAAAGGGGAAGCTTTCTTT.

This clone was seen a handful of times. This chain joins TRBV23-1 and TRBJ1-6; tentative D call: TRBD1 (5 bases). TRBV23-1 is an ORF, with its function uncertain. Trimming cost V 3 bases and J 6 bases, with 6 bases left between them. This CDR3 is 13 amino acids long. CDR3 amino acids: CASSQTANSPLHF. The DNA for the CDR3 is TGCGCCAGCAGTCAGACAGCTAATTCACCCCTCCACTTT.

The table lists this clone with a few counts. V gene TRBV7-3 combines with J gene TRBJ2-2, with a weak D call TRBD1 (6 bases). V was clipped by 6 bases and J by 1 base, with 21 bases between them. The V gene's germline CDR1 is SGHTA and CDR2 FQGTGA. CDR3 length equals 18 residues. The CDR3 here is CASRDPGAVQGNTGELFF. The CDR3 DNA reads as TGTGCCAGCAGGGACCCAGGGGCTGTTCAGGGGAACACCGGGGAGCTGTTTTTT.

The V call is TRBV7-3, the J call TRBJ2-1, with D possibly called TRBD1 or TRBD2 (5 bases each). Germline lookup yields CDR1 SGHTA and CDR2 FQGTGA. Trimming removed 1 base from V and 6 bases from J, with 13 bases in between. The CDR3 is made up of 15 amino acids. This chain's CDR3 is CASSLSGGRGNEQFF. In DNA form, the CDR3 reads TGTGCCAGCAGCTTAAGTGGGGGAAGGGGCAATGAGCAGTTCTTC.

The V call is TRBV20-1, the J call TRBJ2-3, with D perhaps matching TRBD1 (6 bases). The CDR3 has 10 residues. V was trimmed by 8 bases and J by 6 bases, leaving 9 bases between them. The germline V gene encodes CDR1 DFQATT and CDR2 SNEGSKA (reference sequence). For the CDR3, the DNA is TGCAGTACAGGGTTGGATACGCAGTATTTT. Its protein is CSTGLDTQYF.

This clone appeared a single time. V and J are TRBV4-2 and TRBJ1-4, with D perhaps matching TRBD1 (5 bases). Deletions cut 4 bases from V and 7 bases from J, with 16 bases between. From germline, CDR1 is LGHNA and CDR2 YNFKEQ. The CDR3 runs to 15 residues. The CDR3 protein is CASSPGGVESEKLFF. DNA of the CDR3: TGTGCCAGCAGCCCGGGGGGGGTTGAAAGTGAAAAACTGTTTTTT.

CDR3 DNA sequence: TGTGCCAGCAGCTTAGCCGGGGGTTATGGCTACACCTTC. Its translation: CASSLAGGYGYTF. The rearrangement links TRBV7-9 to TRBJ1-2, with a possible D match to TRBD1 (5 bases). CDR1 and CDR2 (germline): SEHNR, FQNEAQ (reference sequence). V was pared by 0 bases and J by 5 bases, with 7 bases between. This CDR3 spans 13 amino acids. Full variable domain (missing parts from reference TRBV7-9 and TRBJ1-2): DTGVSQNPRHKITKRGQNVTFRCDPISEHNRLYWYRQTLGQGPEFLTYFQNEAQLEKSRLLSDRFSAERPKGSFSTLEIQRTEQGDSAMYLCASSLAGGYGYTFGSGTRLTVV.

This clone was seen only a few times. The V call is TRBV6-5, the J call TRBJ1-2, with D perhaps TRBD1 (6 bases). V dropped 6 bases and J dropped 3 bases, with 17 bases sitting between them. CDR3 length equals 15 residues. Germline V lookup: CDR1 MNHEY, CDR2 SVGAGI. CDR3 sequence: CASRPPLGADYGYTF. In DNA, the CDR3 is TGTGCCAGCAGACCCCCGTTGGGGGCGGACTATGGCTACACCTTC.

The chain joins TRBV7-9 to TRBJ1-5; 8 bases map to TRBD1. The CDR3 has 15 amino acids. V shed 5 bases, J shed 7 bases, and the junction held 10 bases outside the gene matches. Germline values: CDR1 SEHNR, CDR2 FQNEAQ (reference sequence). The CDR3 here is CASSETGGVGQPQHF. The CDR3, as DNA: TGTGCCAGCAGCGAAACAGGGGGTGTTGGACAGCCCCAGCATTTT.

This clone has only a few counts. The V gene is TRBV7-2, the J gene TRBJ2-1, with 9 bases fitting TRBD2. The CDR3 is made up of 15 amino acids. Germline V gives CDR1 SGHTA, CDR2 FQGNSA. The trim removed 5 bases at V and 9 bases at J, leaving 11 bases unmatched. The CDR3 DNA follows: TGTGCCAGCAGCCGTGTAGGCGGGGGGGTGGTTGAGCAGTTCTTC. Translated, it gives CASSRVGGGVVEQFF.

The V gene is TRBV18, the J gene TRBJ2-7; 10 nucleotides line up with TRBD2. The CDR3 extends over 18 amino acids. Germline V lookup: CDR1 KGHSH, CDR2 LQKENI. The J segment lost 5 bases and the V segment lost 6 bases, leaving 19 bases of the junction unmatched. Here the CDR3 DNA reads TGTGCCAGCTCGTCCACCTCCCCCGGGGGACTAGCGCGACACGAGCAGTACTTC. Its translation: CASSSTSPGGLARHEQYF.

This chain uses TRBV4-2 with TRBJ1-5, with D possibly TRBD1 on 6 matching bases. CDR1 is LGHNA and CDR2 is YNFKEQ in the germline V gene. This CDR3 has 15 residues. Trimming removed 0 bases from V and 1 base from J, with 7 bases in between. CDR3 nucleotide sequence: TGTGCCAGCAGCCAAGACGACAGGAGCAATCAGCCCCAGCATTTT. Protein product: CASSQDDRSNQPQHF.

The chain joins TRBV7-3 to TRBJ2-2; no clear D. Trimming took off 1 base at V and 7 bases at J, with 10 bases between the two ends. The CDR3 is 14 amino acids. CDR1 is SGHTA and CDR2 is FQGTGA in the germline V gene. The CDR3 sequence: CASSLIGLGGELFF. The CDR3 DNA reads TGTGCCAGCAGCTTAATAGGGTTGGGCGGGGAGCTGTTTTTT.

The gene calls are TRBV7-3 and TRBJ2-5; 12 nucleotides match TRBD1. CDR3 size: 16 residues. The germline CDR1 and CDR2 sequences are SGHTA and FQGTGA. V lost 5 bases to trimming and J lost 5 bases; unmatched junction nucleotides: 9. CDR3 coding DNA: TGTGCCAGCAGCCTCTTGGGACAGGGGGCTCTGGAGACCCAGTACTTC. It specifies CASSLLGQGALETQYF. Full variable domain (remainder filled in from reference TRBV7-3 and TRBJ2-5): GAGVSQTPSNKVTEKGKYVELRCDPISGHTALYWYRQSLGQGPEFLIYFQGTGAADDSGLPNDRFFAVRPEGSVSTLKIQRTERGDSAVYLCASSLLGQGALETQYFGPGTRLLVL.

The V and J genes are TRBV7-2 and TRBJ2-7; TRBD1 matches at 7 bases. V trimming: 1 base; J trimming: 3 bases; junction bases outside the gene matches: 3. The CDR3 has 14 amino acids. Germline CDR1 and CDR2: SGHTA and FQGNSA. In nucleotides, the CDR3 is TGTGCCAGCAGCTTAGGGCCAGGGGGCTACGAGCAGTACTTC. Translation gives CASSLGPGGYEQYF.

The chain joins TRBV2 to TRBJ1-5; D gene uncertain. This CDR3 is 14 amino acids long. CDR1 is SNHLY and CDR2 is FYNNEI in the germline V gene. Trimming stripped 5 bases from V and 0 bases from J, with 8 bases between. The CDR3 reads CASSQDYSNQPQHF. Here the CDR3 DNA reads TGTGCCAGCAGTCAGGACTATAGCAATCAGCCCCAGCATTTT.